This T cell receptor beta chain originates from a study of control samples from healthy donors and cancer patients. Assay used: immunoSEQ multiplex PCR; TCRdb lists only in-frame clones, some missing. This sample carries approximately 50,000 clones, 85% to 95% of them seen once, and the ten largest clones take approximately 2.2%. Trimming shortened V by 2 bases and J by 2 bases, and 9 bases separated the two germline ends. CDR1 and CDR2 from the germline V gene are KGHDR and SFDVKD. The CDR3 sequence is 15 residues long. This chain uses TRBV24-1 with TRBJ2-1, with D perhaps TRBD2 (6 bases). The sample comprised blood. The receptor comes from a young man in good health. CDR3 residues: CATSDSKRAYNEQFF. The CDR3 DNA reads as TGTGCCACCAGTGATTCGAAGCGGGCCTACAATGAGCAGTTCTTC.